Shown below are 17 T cell receptor beta chains from a single sample sequenced in a study of T cells in Graves' hyperthyroidism and ophthalmopathy. Researchers amplified the TCR beta CDR3 regions from RNA transcripts. With the HTBI primer set, the TCR CDR3 went through a first round of RT-PCR. In TCRdb, the multiplex PCR reads were re-called with MiXCR into one record per CDR3 protein. The sample gives 530,000 or so distinct CDR3 sequences, less than 25% of which show up once; approximately 10% is in the top ten. Sequencing was performed on blood. All receptors come from a woman aged 30 to 39 with Graves' ophthalmopathy.

This clonotype was seen many times. The genes are TRBV20-1 and TRBJ2-7; 13 bases agree with TRBD2. CDR3 size: 14 residues. CDR1 and CDR2 (germline): DFQATT, SNEGSKA (reference sequence). V shed 6 bases, J shed 3 bases, and the junction held 5 bases outside the gene matches. The CDR3 loop is CSAYTSGGDYEQYF. The CDR3 bases are TGCAGTGCCTATACTAGCGGGGGGGACTACGAGCAGTACTTC.

As concerns this clonotype: A much larger clonotype is one base distant, so this may be a read error. V gene TRBV7-3 combines with J gene TRBJ1-1; possibly TRBD1 for D (5 bases). The germline gives CDR1 SGHTA, CDR2 FQGTGA. The CDR3 consists of 14 residues. CDR3 loop: CVSSLGRANTEAFF. CDR3 coding DNA: TGTGTCAGCAGCTTGGGACGGGCGAACACTGAAGCTTTCTTT.

The J gene is TRBJ1-1, the V gene TRBV20-1; no firm D call. V was shortened by 5 bases and J by 2 bases, with 12 bases between the two germline ends. This CDR3 comprises 13 residues. Germline V CDR1 and CDR2: DFQATT, SNEGSKA (reference sequence). The CDR3 reads CSAGKTVNTEAFF. Written as DNA, the CDR3 is TGCAGTGCTGGGAAGACTGTTAACACTGAAGCTTTCTTT.

In its sample, this clonotype was seen many times. V and J are TRBV6-2 or TRBV6-3 and TRBJ2-5; the D gene is possibly TRBD2 (6 bases). The V gene's germline CDR1 is MNHEY and CDR2 SVGEGT. This CDR3 is 14 amino acids long. V lost 4 bases, J lost 8 bases, and 17 bases lay in between. CDR3 sequence reads: CASSSGTGVGTQYF. The CDR3 bases are TGTGCCAGCAGTTCCGGGACTGGGGTTGGAACCCAGTACTTC.

This clonotype has a count of ten or more. The rearrangement joins TRBV7-2 to TRBJ1-2; no firm D call. The CDR3 has 13 amino acids. The ends were cut back, 5 bases at V and 13 bases at J, with 20 bases in the middle. The germline V gene encodes CDR1 SGHTA and CDR2 FQGNSA. The DNA for the CDR3 is TGTGCCAGCAGCCCCATCATCGGAGCTAAGTGCACCTTC. It specifies CASSPIIGAKCTF.

This clonotype was seen a handful of times. This chain connects TRBV12-3 or TRBV12-4 to TRBJ2-5; D gene unclear. CDR3 length equals 12 residues. Trimming took 7 bases from V and 2 from J, leaving 8 bases between them. CDR3 nucleotide sequence: TGTGCCAGCATTCTTCCACAAGAGACCCAGTACTTC. It is translated as CASILPQETQYF.

This clonotype came up a few times. The CDR3 protein is CASSPDKGHQPQHF. The DNA for the CDR3 is TGTGCCAGCTCACCAGACAAGGGTCATCAGCCCCAGCATTTT. This chain joins TRBV18 and TRBJ1-5; D call uncertain. The CDR3 spans 14 residues. V shed 2 bases and J shed 5 bases, with 10 bases lying between them. The germline V gene encodes CDR1 KGHSH and CDR2 LQKENI.

This clonotype was counted ten times or more. The gene calls are TRBV6-2 or TRBV6-3 and TRBJ1-1, with unresolved D. The V gene lost 4 bases and the J gene lost 0 bases, with 6 bases spanning the gap. The CDR3 consists of 13 residues. CDR1 is MNHEY and CDR2 is SVGEGT in the germline V gene. The CDR3 nucleotides read TGTGCCAGCAGTTCGCCAATGAACACTGAAGCTTTCTTT. Its translation is CASSSPMNTEAFF.

This clonotype was seen ten or more times. The rearrangement links TRBV6-1 to TRBJ2-1, with 13 bases lining up with TRBD2. CDR1 is MNHNS, CDR2 SASEGT, per germline. This CDR3 spans 14 amino acids. V lost 9 bases to trimming and J lost 8 bases; unmatched junction nucleotides: 7. CDR3 in DNA: TGTGCCAGTACACTAGCGGGGGGGCCGTATGAGCAGTTCTTC. The encoded protein is CASTLAGGPYEQFF.

This clonotype was recorded at least ten times. The gene calls are TRBV11-3 and TRBJ2-5; possibly TRBD2 for D (6 bases). CDR1 and CDR2 (germline): SGHNT, YENEEA. This CDR3 has 15 residues. Trimming stripped 5 bases from V and 0 bases from J, with 13 bases between. CDR3 sequence: CASSAGLGYQETQYF. Written as DNA, the CDR3 is TGTGCCAGCAGCGCGGGACTGGGGTACCAAGAGACCCAGTACTTC.

This clonotype was observed many times. V gene TRBV5-7 combines with J gene TRBJ1-1, with D unresolved. TRBV5-7 carries the ORF label, with uncertain function. V shed 0 bases and J shed 4 bases, with 13 bases lying between them. The CDR3 extends over 15 amino acids. CDR3 region: CASSLVPGLITEAFF. The CDR3 nucleotides read TGTGCCAGCAGCTTGGTTCCGGGGTTAATCACTGAAGCTTTCTTT.

In its sample, this clonotype was seen many times. The chain is built from TRBV28 and TRBJ2-7; D is uncertain. V was clipped by 3 bases and J by 2 bases, with 11 bases between them. This CDR3 spans 14 amino acids. Germline V gene data show CDR1 as MDHEN and CDR2 as SYDVKM. The CDR3 region has the DNA TGTGCCAGCAGTTTTCTACGGGCTACCTACGAGCAGTACTTC. Amino acid sequence: CASSFLRATYEQYF.

The chain combines TRBV27 with TRBJ2-7; D might be TRBD1 or TRBD2, each matching 5 bases. The CDR3 runs to 16 residues. Trimming left V 2 bases short and J 5 bases short, with 19 bases between. Germline V gene data show CDR1 as MNHEY and CDR2 as SMNVEV (reference sequence). The CDR3 nucleotides are TGTGCCAGCAGTTTAACCCCTTGGGCAGGGACGCACGAGCAGTACTTC. Its protein is CASSLTPWAGTHEQYF.

This clonotype was counted between two and nine times. J is TRBJ1-3 and V is TRBV4-2, with D maybe TRBD1 (6 bases). This CDR3 contains 18 residues. The V gene lost 0 bases and the J gene lost 0 bases, with 15 bases spanning the gap. Germline CDR1 is LGHNA and CDR2 is YNFKEQ. The CDR3 reads CASSQEYSGHSSGNTIYF. CDR3 nucleotide sequence: TGTGCCAGCAGCCAAGAATATTCGGGACACAGCTCTGGAAACACCATATATTTT.

CDR3 nucleotide sequence: TGTGCCAGCAGTCCGATCGGATACACCGGGGAGCTGTTTTTT. The encoded protein is CASSPIGYTGELFF. V gene TRBV12-3 or TRBV12-4 combines with J gene TRBJ2-2, with D unclear. The CDR3 runs 14 residues. Between the trimmed V and J ends, which lost 5 bases and 3 bases, there was a span of 10 bases.

The CDR3 sequence is CANPSYEQYF. Written as DNA, the CDR3 is TGCGCCAATCCCTCCTACGAGCAGTACTTC. The V gene is TRBV5-1, the J gene TRBJ2-7; D is ambiguous. The CDR3 runs to 10 residues. Germline V gene data show CDR1 as SGHRS and CDR2 as YFSETQ. Trimming stripped 9 bases from V and 0 bases from J, with 4 bases between.

This clonotype was recorded many times. The V call is TRBV2, the J call TRBJ2-7; tentatively, D is TRBD2 (5 bases). The CDR3 is made up of 14 amino acids. Germline V gene sequence: CDR1 SNHLY, CDR2 FYNNEI. V lost 1 base to trimming and J lost 0 bases, with 7 bases between them. CDR3 protein: CASSEGGISYEQYF. The CDR3 DNA sequence: TGTGCCAGCAGTGAAGGAGGGATCTCCTACGAGCAGTACTTC.